This TCR beta chain was identified in a study of blood T cell repertoires in COVID-19. Overall study context: COVID-19 samples from acute and convalescent phases originated in the United States, Italy and Spain. Nucleic acid was either cDNA or gDNA, and it came from T cells, B-cell-depleted T cells, or PBMCs.

The ends were cut back, 3 bases at V and 6 bases at J, with 23 bases in the middle. The CDR3 totals 18 residues. The V gene's germline CDR1 is LGHNA and CDR2 YSLEER. Source study methods: Estimates of nucleated cell counts were drawn from the amplification of reference gene primers. The assay was immunoSEQ multiplex PCR, and TCRdb's table has in-frame clones only and misses some. From that table come the V and J calls and clone size; the DNA was used to work out D and trimming. The sample consists of 150,000 to 200,000 clones, around 90% of them appearing once. The receptor was isolated from a man over 45 with acute or convalescent COVID-19. The chain carries TRBV4-3 and TRBJ1-4; possible D gene TRBD1, 6 bases. Material for sequencing was peripheral blood. The CDR3 is CASSHARAGAEVHEKLFF. The CDR3 coding sequence is TGCGCCAGCAGCCACGCTCGGGCAGGGGCCGAAGTTCATGAAAAACTGTTTTTT.